Given below is one T cell receptor (beta chain) in context. CDR1 MNHEY and CDR2 SVGAGI come from the germline V gene. CDR3 size: 13 residues. The V gene lost 6 bases and the J gene lost 2 bases, with 8 bases spanning the gap. Assay used: immunoSEQ multiplex PCR; TCRdb lists only in-frame clones, some missing. The sample shows some 600,000 clones, about 96% of them seen only once. The record originates from a study of shared clonotypes between healthy human individuals. CD45RO negativity and positive selection for CCR7 defined naive CD8 cells, a population that excluded terminally differentiated effector memory CD45RA+ cells.

Sequenced: naive CD8+ T cells sorted from blood. This receptor was taken from a woman in her 30s in good health. The chain has TRBV6-5 and TRBJ2-1; D gene ambiguous. DNA of the CDR3: TGTGCCAGCAGACCCGGTGCCTACAATGAGCAGTTCTTC. Residues: CASRPGAYNEQFF.